The 28 T cell receptor beta chains below come from one sample, sequenced in a study of CD8 T cells in ankylosing spondylitis. Findings and caveats of the study: Among TCR beta sequences, a motif of eight highly homologous variants appeared characteristic of ankylosing spondylitis blood.

Their target antigens are unknown. Via MiXCR, TCRdb re-called the 5' RACE reads, giving one row per CDR3 protein. Of about 390,000 distinct CDR3 sequences listed, 20% to 25% are singletons. The sample consisted of blood, either unsorted or a sorted T cell fraction (not recorded which). The receptors stem from a male donor with ankylosing spondylitis.

V gene TRBV3-1 combines with J gene TRBJ2-1; perhaps TRBD1 as D (5 bases). The CDR3 consists of 14 residues. Germline CDR1 reads LGHDT; CDR2 reads YNNKEL (reference sequence). The V end was cut by 0 bases, the J end by 8 bases, with 11 bases between. CDR3 DNA sequence: TGTGCCAGCAGCCAAGAGCAGGGCCACGATGAGCAGTTCTTC. It is translated as CASSQEQGHDEQFF.

The chain uses TRBV5-6 and TRBJ2-7; D not resolved. V lost 0 bases and J lost 7, with 5 bases in between. CDR1 SGHDT and CDR2 YYEEEE come from the germline V gene. The CDR3 has 11 amino acids. This CDR3 is CASSLGIEQYF. DNA of the CDR3: TGTGCCAGCAGCTTGGGAATTGAGCAGTACTTC.

The V call is TRBV7-8, the J call TRBJ2-2; 9 bases map to TRBD2. CDR3 length equals 16 residues. Germline V lookup: CDR1 SGHVS, CDR2 FQNEAQ. V shed 6 bases, J shed 2 bases, and the junction held 7 bases outside the gene matches. This chain's CDR3 is CASRRFSGGNTGELFF. CDR3 sequence (DNA): TGTGCCAGCAGACGATTTAGCGGGGGCAACACCGGGGAGCTGTTTTTT.

V usage is TRBV29-1 and J usage is TRBJ2-3; 9 bases are shared with TRBD2. Germline V gene data show CDR1 as SQVTM and CDR2 as ANQGSEA. This CDR3 is 14 amino acids long. Germline trimming cut 3 bases from V and 4 bases from J; bases unmatched to any gene: 5. The CDR3 coding sequence is TGCAGCGTTGAGATAGCGGGAGATCCAGATACGCAGTATTTT. Amino acids: CSVEIAGDPDTQYF.

This clonotype has more than one count but fewer than ten. CDR3 nucleotides: TGTGCCAGCAGCTTAGCCCCGGGACAGGGGGTTTACGAGCAGTACTTC. Amino acid sequence: CASSLAPGQGVYEQYF. V is TRBV7-9 and J is TRBJ2-7; TRBD1 matches at 11 bases. Germline CDR1 and CDR2: SEHNR and FQNEAQ (reference sequence). The CDR3 has 16 amino acids. The junction had 5 bases not matched to a gene; V was cut back by 0 bases and J by 4 bases.

V usage is TRBV28 and J usage is TRBJ1-4; possibly TRBD1 for D (5 bases). This CDR3 has 15 amino acids. Trimming stripped 3 bases from V and 4 bases from J, with 12 bases between. From germline, CDR1 is MDHEN and CDR2 SYDVKM. CDR3 DNA sequence: TGTGCCAGCAGTTTTCCCCAGGGCTTTAATGAAAAACTGTTTTTT. It yields the protein CASSFPQGFNEKLFF.

This chain links TRBV9 with TRBJ2-5, with a weak D call TRBD2 (6 bases). CDR3 size: 16 residues. Between the trimmed V and J ends, which lost 0 bases and 4 bases, there was a span of 16 bases. CDR1 is SGDLS and CDR2 is YYNGEE in the germline V gene. The CDR3 protein is CASSVAEGEYGETQYF. CDR3 in DNA: TGTGCCAGCAGCGTAGCGGAGGGAGAATATGGAGAGACCCAGTACTTC.

The chain carries TRBV20-1 and TRBJ1-4; 10 nucleotides line up with TRBD1. The length of the CDR3 is 17 residues. CDR1 DFQATT and CDR2 SNEGSKA come from the germline V gene (reference sequence). The V and J ends lost 2 bases and 0 bases, in that order; junction bases with no gene match: 6. CDR3 bases: TGCAGTGCTAGACGAGGGACAGGGGTTGCAACTAATGAAAAACTGTTTTTT. It is translated as CSARRGTGVATNEKLFF.

This clonotype has a handful of counts. The CDR3 is CASSPRQGNEKLFF. The CDR3 region has the DNA TGTGCCAGCTCACCACGGCAGGGAAATGAAAAACTGTTTTTT. The chain carries TRBV18 and TRBJ1-4; the D gene is possibly TRBD1 (5 bases). The V gene's germline CDR1 is KGHSH and CDR2 LQKENI. Trimming removed 1 base from V and 5 bases from J, with 8 bases in between. This CDR3 spans 14 amino acids.

V usage is TRBV29-1 and J usage is TRBJ1-1, with a tentative D call TRBD1 (5 bases). The germline V and J ends were trimmed by 3 bases and 4 bases, with 12 bases remaining between them. Germline CDR1 is SQVTM and CDR2 is ANQGSEA. This CDR3 comprises 13 residues. The CDR3 sequence is CSVDRVGGTEAFF. The DNA for the CDR3 is TGCAGCGTTGATAGGGTCGGGGGCACTGAAGCTTTCTTT.

This clonotype was observed a few times. The CDR3: CATLKPGDREAFF. The CDR3 bases are TGTGCCACGCTAAAGCCTGGGGACAGGGAAGCTTTCTTT. The J gene is TRBJ1-1, the V gene TRBV10-3; TRBD1 aligns across 8 bases. This CDR3 spans 13 amino acids. V shed 10 bases and J 8 bases; nucleotides not matched to a gene: 12. CDR1 and CDR2 (germline): ENHRY, SYGVKD.

This rearrangement joins TRBV7-7 to TRBJ2-2; 7 nucleotides agree with TRBD2. The V gene's germline CDR1 is SSHAT and CDR2 FNYEAQ (reference sequence). CDR3 size: 15 residues. V shed 4 bases, J shed 5 bases, and the junction held 7 bases outside the gene matches. CDR3 region: CASSSSSGGTGELFF. CDR3 sequence (DNA): TGTGCCAGCAGCTCCTCTAGCGGAGGGACCGGGGAGCTGTTTTTT.

A single count supports this clonotype. The genes are TRBV20-1 and TRBJ2-7; D might be TRBD1 or TRBD2, each matching 5 bases. The V and J ends lost 5 bases and 3 bases respectively, with 23 bases between them. From germline, CDR1 is DFQATT and CDR2 SNEGSKA (reference sequence). This CDR3 is 16 amino acids long. CDR3 in DNA: TGCAGTGCTTCACCCTCCGGGGCGCCATCAAGCTACGAGCAGTACTTC. It specifies CSASPSGAPSSYEQYF.

The CDR3 protein is CSASPPSGIPYEQYF. The CDR3 nucleotides are TGCAGTGCTAGTCCCCCTAGCGGGATCCCCTACGAGCAGTACTTC. The chain joins TRBV20-1 to TRBJ2-7; TRBD2 aligns across 9 bases. V shed 3 bases, J shed 2 bases, and the junction held 8 bases outside the gene matches. The CDR3 sequence is 15 residues long. In germline, CDR1 is DFQATT, CDR2 SNEGSKA (reference sequence).

This clonotype has just a few counts. CDR3 residues: CASSYSWGGNQPQHF. The CDR3 DNA reads TGTGCCAGCAGTTACTCGTGGGGGGGAAATCAGCCCCAGCATTTT. The rearrangement links TRBV6-5 to TRBJ1-5; D may be TRBD1 (5 bases). The CDR3 extends over 15 amino acids. Germline CDR1 is MNHEY and CDR2 is SVGAGI. V dropped 0 bases and J dropped 4 bases, with 10 bases sitting between them.

The chain is built from TRBV3-1 and TRBJ1-2, with D uncertain. V lost 0 bases to trimming and J lost 5 bases, with 7 bases between them. The CDR3 length is 13 residues. Germline V gene lookup returns CDR1 LGHDT and CDR2 YNNKEL (reference sequence). The CDR3 coding sequence is TGTGCCAGCAGCCAAGACAGATATTATGGCTACACCTTC. The encoded protein is CASSQDRYYGYTF.

Many counts were recorded for this clonotype. The chain joins TRBV5-1 to TRBJ2-1; 7 nucleotides match TRBD2. The germline gives CDR1 SGHRS, CDR2 YFSETQ. The CDR3 runs 15 residues. The junction had 10 bases not matched to a gene; V was cut back by 4 bases and J by 6 bases. The CDR3: CASSTTSVGGNEQFF. CDR3 sequence (DNA): TGCGCCAGCAGCACAACTAGCGTGGGCGGCAATGAGCAGTTCTTC.

This chain links TRBV12-3 or TRBV12-4 with TRBJ1-1, with no clear D. Trimming removed 6 bases at V and 4 bases at J, with 12 bases between. This CDR3 region has 13 residues. The CDR3 sequence is CASRKEPSTEAFF. Here the CDR3 DNA reads TGTGCCAGCAGAAAGGAGCCCTCCACTGAAGCTTTCTTT.

This chain uses TRBV14 with TRBJ2-1; TRBD2 might be the D (6 bases). CDR3 length: 16 residues. V lost 1 base and J lost 7, with 17 bases in between. Germline-derived CDR1 and CDR2 are SGHDN and FVKESK. In nucleotides, the CDR3 is TGTGCCAGCAGCCAAGTATGGGCGGGAACGTGGAATGAGCAGTTCTTC. This sequence encodes CASSQVWAGTWNEQFF.

This clonotype has a handful of counts. The CDR3 region is CASSLAVAAGKTGELFF. DNA of the CDR3: TGTGCCAGCAGCTTAGCGGTCGCCGCGGGGAAGACCGGGGAGCTGTTTTTT. The chain has TRBV7-8 and TRBJ2-2; D is possibly TRBD2 (6 bases). Germline V lookup: CDR1 SGHVS, CDR2 FQNEAQ. Trimming took 0 bases from V and 5 from J, leaving 16 bases between them. The CDR3 is made up of 17 amino acids.

CDR3 in amino acids: CASSAQGARIYNEQFF. CDR3 DNA: TGTGCCAGCAGTGCGCAGGGGGCGAGAATCTACAATGAGCAGTTCTTC. The chain has TRBV28 and TRBJ2-1; 8 nucleotides match TRBD1. The junction had 9 bases not matched to a gene; V was cut back by 5 bases and J by 3 bases. Germline V gives CDR1 MDHEN, CDR2 SYDVKM. The CDR3 is 16 amino acids.

The V call is TRBV18, the J call TRBJ1-4; D perhaps matches TRBD1 (5 bases). Trimming shortened V by 6 bases and J by 4 bases, and 18 bases separated the two germline ends. CDR3 length: 16 residues. Germline V gene lookup returns CDR1 KGHSH and CDR2 LQKENI. CDR3 sequence (DNA): TGTGCCAGCTCTGCGGACACCGGGGCCATTAATGAAAAACTGTTTTTT. It encodes CASSADTGAINEKLFF. Using reference TRBV18 and TRBJ1-4 for the parts outside the CDR3, the full variable domain is NAGVMQNPRHLVRRRGQEARLRCSPMKGHSHVYWYRQLPEEGLKFMVYLQKENIIDESGMPKERFSAEFPKEGPSILRIQQVVRGDSAAYFCASSADTGAINEKLFFGSGTQLSVL.

The J gene is TRBJ2-7, the V gene TRBV27, with TRBD2 matching 11 bases. This CDR3 has 15 residues. CDR1 and CDR2 (germline): MNHEY, SMNVEV (reference sequence). The V and J ends lost 6 bases and 4 bases, in that order; junction bases with no gene match: 8. The DNA for the CDR3 is TGTGCCAGCAGCGTCAATCTAGCGGGAGGTTACGAGCAGTACTTC. Residues: CASSVNLAGGYEQYF.

Only a few counts were recorded for this clonotype. The chain carries TRBV7-8 and TRBJ2-5; 9 bases are a match to TRBD2. CDR1 SGHVS and CDR2 FQNEAQ come from the germline V gene. With 4 bases clipped from V and 5 bases from J, the junction kept 5 bases outside the gene matches. The CDR3 loop spans 14 amino acids. The CDR3 coding sequence is TGTGCCAGCAGCTGGGGACTAGCTGAGGAGACCCAGTACTTC. Its translation is CASSWGLAEETQYF.

The chain joins TRBV28 to TRBJ1-2; 8 nucleotides line up with TRBD1. With V trimmed by 2 bases and J by 8 bases, 13 bases remained unmatched. The V gene's germline CDR1 is MDHEN and CDR2 SYDVKM. This CDR3 spans 16 amino acids. CDR3: CASSLLAGGPSGGYTF. The CDR3 coding sequence is TGTGCCAGCAGTTTACTGGCAGGGGGCCCGTCGGGCGGCTACACCTTC.

This clonotype has just a few counts. The chain couples TRBV19 to TRBJ2-3; the D gene is possibly TRBD2 (6 bases). This CDR3 has 13 amino acids. Trimming removed 10 bases at V and 0 bases at J, with 11 bases between. Germline V gene data show CDR1 as LNHDA and CDR2 as SQIVND (reference sequence). CDR3 region: CATRGTSTDTQYF. DNA for the CDR3: TGTGCCACCCGGGGGACTAGCACAGATACGCAGTATTTT.

V usage is TRBV5-1 and J usage is TRBJ1-6, with 7 bases fitting TRBD1. The CDR3 spans 15 residues. Germline V CDR1 and CDR2: SGHRS, YFSETQ. With 5 bases clipped from V and 7 bases from J, the junction kept 9 bases outside the gene matches. The CDR3 nucleotides are TGCGCCAGCAGAAGACAGGGTCGGGAAAATTCACCCCTCCACTTT. Its translation is CASRRQGRENSPLHF.

The chain couples TRBV7-3 to TRBJ2-1; 7 nucleotides align to TRBD1. The germline V gene has CDR1 SGHTA and CDR2 FQGTGA. The CDR3 is made up of 14 amino acids. The J segment lost 7 bases and the V segment lost 8 bases, leaving 11 bases of the junction unmatched. The CDR3 DNA follows: TGTGCCAGCGGAAGAAAACAGGGGTTTAATGAGCAGTTCTTC. Translated, it gives CASGRKQGFNEQFF.